This is a list of T cell receptor beta chains from one sample in a study of blood T cell repertoires in COVID-19. Using immunoSEQ multiplex PCR, the repertoire was profiled, and TCRdb retains in-frame clones only, with some absent. Of hundreds of thousands of clones listed, 85% to 90% were seen once; the top ten hold approximately 1.8%. Sample: peripheral blood. The receptors here all came from a woman aged 25-40 years with COVID-19, enrolled during active disease. Each CDR3 is given with its conserved first and last residue. The order of the fields is clone size, V gene, J gene, D gene, CDR3 protein, CDR3 DNA. A D gene is named only where the DNA matches it firmly. Clone size appears in some rows only: once, few, many, or a class for an expanded clone.

>.|TRBV7-3|TRBJ2-1|.
CASSPDSTTYNEQFF
TGTGCCAGCAGCCCGGACAGTACAACCTACAATGAGCAGTTCTTC
>once|TRBV5-4|TRBJ1-2|.
CASSSRTVGIDGYTF
TGTGCCAGCAGCTCGAGGACTGTAGGCATCGATGGCTACACCTTC
>.|TRBV14|TRBJ1-3|.
CASSQDLSTAPGNTIYF
TGTGCCAGCAGCCAAGATCTGAGCACAGCACCTGGAAACACCATATATTTT
>.|TRBV4-1|TRBJ2-1|.
CASSQEGVPNEQFF
TGCGCCAGCAGCCAAGAAGGGGTCCCTAATGAGCAGTTCTTC
>.|TRBV11-2|TRBJ2-2|TRBD2
CASSLVSSGDTGELFF
TGTGCCAGCAGCTTAGTTTCTAGCGGGGACACCGGGGAGCTGTTTTTT
>.|TRBV4-2|TRBJ1-6|TRBD1
CASSQDPGGYYNSPLHF
TGTGCCAGCAGCCAAGATCCAGGGGGTTACTATAATTCACCCCTCCACTTT
>.|TRBV7-9|TRBJ1-1|.
CASSLFRGAPQRTEAFF
TGTGCCAGCAGCCTATTTCGTGGAGCCCCCCAACGGACTGAAGCTTTCTTT
>.|TRBV19|TRBJ1-6|TRBD1
CASSTGQGAANSPLHF
TGTGCCAGTAGTACCGGACAGGGGGCAGCTAATTCACCCCTCCACTTT
>.|TRBV6-2/TRBV6-3|TRBJ2-1|.
CASSYLGASYNEQFF
TGTGCCAGCAGTTACTTGGGGGCCTCCTACAATGAGCAGTTCTTC
>once|TRBV19|TRBJ1-3|.
CASTMRRTRDTIYF
TGTGCCAGTACCATGCGGCGGACTCGCGACACCATATATTTT
>.|TRBV9|TRBJ1-6|TRBD1
CASSGTGVDSPLHF
TGTGCCAGCAGCGGAACAGGGGTGGATTCACCCCTCCACTTT
>few|TRBV12-3/TRBV12-4|TRBJ2-7|.
CASTTSSVYEQYF
TGTGCCAGCACTACTTCTTCTGTCTACGAGCAGTACTTC
>.|TRBV10-2|TRBJ1-1|.
CASRRLNTEAFF
TGCGCCAGCAGGCGATTGAACACTGAAGCTTTCTTT
>.|TRBV3-1/TRBV3-2|TRBJ1-4|.
CASSQFPTGEYNEKLFF
TGTGCCAGCAGCCAATTTCCGACAGGCGAGTATAATGAAAAACTGTTTTTT
>.|TRBV3-1/TRBV3-2|TRBJ1-2|.
CASSQDLWGVGNIYGYTF
TGTGCCAGCAGCCAAGATCTTTGGGGGGTGGGTAATATCTATGGCTACACCTTC
>.|TRBV28|TRBJ2-3|TRBD2
CASSWTSSDTQYF
TGTGCCAGCAGTTGGACTAGCTCAGATACGCAGTATTTT
>.|TRBV7-2|TRBJ2-4|.
CASSPGGGAKNIQYF
TGTGCCAGCAGCCCCGGTGGGGGGGCCAAAAACATTCAGTACTTC
>.|TRBV4-2|TRBJ1-2|.
CASSQDIASGRNYGYTF
TGTGCCAGCAGCCAAGATATCGCTTCAGGTCGGAACTATGGCTACACCTTC
>.|TRBV5-4|TRBJ1-1|.
CASSHRAGMNTEAFF
TGTGCCAGCAGCCACCGGGCGGGGATGAACACTGAAGCTTTCTTT
>.|TRBV5-1|TRBJ2-1|.
CASSLFRGSLYNEQFF
TGCGCCAGCAGCCTTTTTCGGGGGTCCCTATACAATGAGCAGTTCTTC
>.|TRBV2|TRBJ1-5|.
CASSEAQGDRRYSNQPQHF
TGTGCCAGCAGTGAAGCGCAGGGTGACAGACGTTATAGCAATCAGCCCCAGCATTTT
>.|TRBV5-1|TRBJ2-7|.
CASSLVGTESYEQYF
TGCGCCAGCAGCTTGGTTGGGACTGAATCCTACGAGCAGTACTTC
>.|TRBV14|TRBJ2-5|.
CASSQDIWSTMYF
TGTGCCAGCAGCCAGGACATCTGGTCCACCATGTACTTC
>.|TRBV6-5|TRBJ1-2|.
CASSLTGQGRATF
TGTGCCAGCAGTCTCACAGGGCAGGGGCGAGCCACCTTC
>.|TRBV9|TRBJ1-1|.
CASSSQAMNTEAFF
TGTGCCAGCAGCTCACAGGCCATGAACACTGAAGCTTTCTTT
>once|TRBV6-5|TRBJ2-3|.
CASTLQGLTDTQYF
TGTGCCAGCACCCTACAGGGCCTCACAGATACGCAGTATTTT
>.|TRBV6-5|TRBJ2-2|.
CASRLRGNTGELFF
TGTGCCAGCCGTCTCAGGGGGAACACCGGGGAGCTGTTTTTT
>.|TRBV7-2|TRBJ2-3|.
CASSFNTDTQYF
TGTGCCAGCAGCTTCAACACAGATACGCAGTATTTT
>.|TRBV5-1|TRBJ1-3|.
CASSPNSGMGGNTIYF
TGCGCCAGCAGCCCTAACTCAGGGATGGGTGGAAACACCATATATTTT
>.|TRBV5-1|TRBJ1-1|TRBD1
CASSSGGQGENTEAFF
TGCGCCAGCTCTTCCGGCGGACAGGGGGAGAACACTGAAGCTTTCTTT
>.|TRBV3-1/TRBV3-2|TRBJ2-5|TRBD1
CASTGQQETQYF
TGTGCCAGCACGGGACAGCAAGAGACCCAGTACTTC
>.|TRBV4-3|TRBJ1-1|.
CASSQDPFRGLGKDTEAFF
TGCGCCAGCAGCCAAGACCCATTCAGGGGTCTGGGGAAGGACACTGAAGCTTTCTTT
>.|TRBV27|TRBJ1-1|.
CASSIIPGTEAFF
TGTGCCAGCAGTATAATTCCAGGGACTGAAGCTTTCTTT
>.|TRBV4-1|TRBJ2-7|.
CASSHIRQVSEQYF
TGCGCCAGCAGCCATATTCGACAGGTTAGCGAGCAGTACTTC
>few|TRBV7-9|TRBJ2-3|.
CASSLLMAGRTDTQYF
TGTGCCAGCAGCCTCCTGATGGCGGGGCGCACAGATACGCAGTATTTT
>.|TRBV2|TRBJ2-2|.
CASSEQGGVTGELFF
TGTGCCTCGAGTGAGCAGGGAGGAGTCACCGGGGAGCTGTTTTTT
>.|TRBV7-8|TRBJ1-3|.
CASSERDSYSGNTIYF
TGTGCCAGCAGCGAAAGGGACTCCTACTCTGGAAACACCATATATTTT
>.|TRBV6-5|TRBJ1-1|.
CASSYWGRNTEAFF
TGTGCCAGCAGTTACTGGGGGCGGAACACTGAAGCTTTCTTT
>.|TRBV6-2/TRBV6-3|TRBJ2-3|TRBD2
CASSYDLQAGGPISTDTQYF
TGTGCCAGCAGTTACGACCTACAGGCGGGGGGCCCTATTTCCACAGATACGCAGTATTTT
>.|TRBV5-5|TRBJ1-2|.
CASSLAYGGMPCYTF
TGTGCCAGCAGCTTGGCTTACGGGGGAATGCCGTGCTACACCTTC
>.|TRBV2|TRBJ1-1|.
CASSRSQGGTEAFF
TGTGCCAGCAGCCGTTCCCAGGGAGGCACTGAAGCTTTCTTT
>.|TRBV19|TRBJ1-5|.
CASSNGQPQHF
TGTGCCAGTAGTAACGGTCAGCCCCAGCATTTT
>.|TRBV5-1|TRBJ2-3|TRBD2
CASSLAGLAGEDTQYF
TGCGCCAGCAGCTTGGCAGGGCTAGCGGGGGAAGATACGCAGTATTTT
>.|TRBV5-1|TRBJ2-3|.
CASSFGLSTDTQYF
TGCGCCAGCAGCTTTGGACTAAGCACAGATACGCAGTATTTT
>.|TRBV10-3|TRBJ2-5|TRBD2
CAISESGGRETQYF
TGTGCCATCAGTGAGTCAGGCGGGAGGGAGACCCAGTACTTC
>.|TRBV3-1/TRBV3-2|TRBJ1-1|TRBD1
CASSGQANTEAFF
TGTGCCAGCAGCGGACAGGCGAACACTGAAGCTTTCTTT
>.|TRBV6-5|TRBJ1-5|.
CASRQGTYQPQHF
TGTGCCAGCAGACAAGGGACATATCAGCCCCAGCATTTT
>.|TRBV7-9|TRBJ2-1|TRBD2
CASSPGGYNEQFF
TGTGCCAGCAGCCCGGGGGGGTACAATGAGCAGTTCTTC
>.|TRBV2|TRBJ1-5|.
CASRGQGNQPQHF
TGTGCCAGCAGGGGGCAAGGCAATCAGCCCCAGCATTTT
>.|TRBV3-1/TRBV3-2|TRBJ1-5|.
CASSQGTLNQPQHF
TGTGCCAGCAGCCAAGGGACATTAAATCAGCCCCAGCATTTT
>.|TRBV2|TRBJ2-4|.
CASSEKGAGKNIQYF
TGTGCCAGCAGTGAAAAGGGCGCGGGCAAAAACATTCAGTACTTC